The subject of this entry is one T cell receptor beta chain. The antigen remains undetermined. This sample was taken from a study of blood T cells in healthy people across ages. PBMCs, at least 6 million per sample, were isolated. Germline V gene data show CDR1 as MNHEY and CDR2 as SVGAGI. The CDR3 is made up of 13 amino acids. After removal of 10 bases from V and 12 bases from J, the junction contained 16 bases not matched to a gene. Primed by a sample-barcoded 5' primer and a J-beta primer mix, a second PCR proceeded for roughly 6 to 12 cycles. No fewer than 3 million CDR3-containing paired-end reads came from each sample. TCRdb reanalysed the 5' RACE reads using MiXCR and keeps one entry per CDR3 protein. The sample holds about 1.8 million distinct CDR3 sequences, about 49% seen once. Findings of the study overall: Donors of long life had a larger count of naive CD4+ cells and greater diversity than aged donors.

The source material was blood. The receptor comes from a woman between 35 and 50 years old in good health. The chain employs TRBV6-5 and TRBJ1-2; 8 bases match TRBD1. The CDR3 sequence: CAIGKTGVGVHTF. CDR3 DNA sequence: TGTGCCATCGGCAAGACAGGGGTCGGCGTCCACACCTTC.